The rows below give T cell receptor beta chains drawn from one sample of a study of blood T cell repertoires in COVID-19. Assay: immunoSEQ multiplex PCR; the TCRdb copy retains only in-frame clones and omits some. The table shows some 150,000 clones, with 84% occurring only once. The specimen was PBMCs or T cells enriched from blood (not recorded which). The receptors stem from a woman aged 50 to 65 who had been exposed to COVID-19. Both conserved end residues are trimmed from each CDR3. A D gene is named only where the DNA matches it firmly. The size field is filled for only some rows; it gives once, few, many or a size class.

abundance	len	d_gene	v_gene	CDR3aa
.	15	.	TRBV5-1	ASSSLEGSTTNQPQH
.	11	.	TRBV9	ASSPVGGAQAF
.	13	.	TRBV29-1	SVDRRGPSHNEQF
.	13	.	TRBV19	ASSTASGVGSEQY
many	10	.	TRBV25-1	ASSETNQPQH
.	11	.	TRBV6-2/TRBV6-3	ASSYGVTDTQY
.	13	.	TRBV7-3	ASSSNPGSMETQY
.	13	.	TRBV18	ASSENPGADYGYT
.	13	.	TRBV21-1	ASSGRGLEKNIQY
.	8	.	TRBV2	ATFLGELF
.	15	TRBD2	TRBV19	ASSSGLAGGAYNEQF
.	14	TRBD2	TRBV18	ASSSLAGGRADTQY
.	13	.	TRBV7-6	ASSFEAGASYEQY
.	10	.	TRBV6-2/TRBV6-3	ASSYATETQY
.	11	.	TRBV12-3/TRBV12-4	ASSRATNEKLF
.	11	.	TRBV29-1	SAEGGGATEAF
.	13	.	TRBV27	ASSPRVASYNEQF
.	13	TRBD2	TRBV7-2	ASSLYGGSRDTQY
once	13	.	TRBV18	ASSPGQPPYNEQF
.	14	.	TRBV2	ASRVSGAGVPDTQY
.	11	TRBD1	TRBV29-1	SVEGTGGYEQY
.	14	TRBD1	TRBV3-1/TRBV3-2	ASSQTGTVSNQPQH
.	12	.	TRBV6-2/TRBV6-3	ASSSHRVRDEQF
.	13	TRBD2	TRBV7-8	ASSPLAGGLETQY
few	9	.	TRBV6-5	ACGGGPEAF
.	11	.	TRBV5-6	ASSLTPDTEAF
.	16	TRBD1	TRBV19	ASTDRTVKLSSYNEQF
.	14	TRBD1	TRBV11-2	ASSLDPTGAGNTIY
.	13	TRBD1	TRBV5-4	ASSDGTGGREKLF
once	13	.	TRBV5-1	ASKPGARPNEKLF
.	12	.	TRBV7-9	ASSLDRDQETQY
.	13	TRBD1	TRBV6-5	ASSPRDRGQNEQY
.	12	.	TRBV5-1	ASSPTGTNEKLF
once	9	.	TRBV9	ASGSAGEAF
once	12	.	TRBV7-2	ASSLARGFAGYT
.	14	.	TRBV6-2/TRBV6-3	ASSPGTSRSGNTIY
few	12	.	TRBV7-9	ASSLAGGVNEQF
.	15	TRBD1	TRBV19	ASSILGQRYSNQPQH
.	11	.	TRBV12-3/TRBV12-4	ASSLAPYNEQF
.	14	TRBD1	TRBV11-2	ASSPRQGTSYNEQF
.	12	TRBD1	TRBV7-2	ASSLVTGGQPQH
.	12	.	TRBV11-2	ASSLSNRNYGYT
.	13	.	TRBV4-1	ASSQLQGSNYGYT
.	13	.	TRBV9	ASSVGAMGQETQY
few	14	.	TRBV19	ASSIPGRGHNSPLH
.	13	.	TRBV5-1	ASSLDSYSNQPQH
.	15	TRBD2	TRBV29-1	SVSGTSGRRVSYEQY
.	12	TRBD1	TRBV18	ASFRDRGPGEQY
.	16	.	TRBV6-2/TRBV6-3	ASSYRGMDSSYNSPLH
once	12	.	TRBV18	ASSPPGSSYEQY
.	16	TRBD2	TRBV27	ASSSGGANLRSYNEQF
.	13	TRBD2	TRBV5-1	ASSLVSGDTGELF
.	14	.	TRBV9	ASSDRRIDSGNTIY
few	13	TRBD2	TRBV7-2	ASSLKAGASGELF
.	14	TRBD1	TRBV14	ASSQGGTGRNTEAF
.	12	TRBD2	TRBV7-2	ASSLLAGGPEQY